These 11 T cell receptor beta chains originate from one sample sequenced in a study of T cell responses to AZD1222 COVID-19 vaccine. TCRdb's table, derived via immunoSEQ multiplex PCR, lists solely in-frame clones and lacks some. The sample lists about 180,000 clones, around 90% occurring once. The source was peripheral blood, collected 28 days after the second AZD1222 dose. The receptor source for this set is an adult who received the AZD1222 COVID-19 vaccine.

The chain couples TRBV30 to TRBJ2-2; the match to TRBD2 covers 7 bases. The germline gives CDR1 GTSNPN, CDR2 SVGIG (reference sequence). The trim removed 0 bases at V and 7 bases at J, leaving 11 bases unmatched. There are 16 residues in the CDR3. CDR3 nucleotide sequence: TGTGCCTGGAGTGTAATCGGCCGGGGGGTGAGCGGGGAGCTGTTTTTT. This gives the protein CAWSVIGRGVSGELFF.

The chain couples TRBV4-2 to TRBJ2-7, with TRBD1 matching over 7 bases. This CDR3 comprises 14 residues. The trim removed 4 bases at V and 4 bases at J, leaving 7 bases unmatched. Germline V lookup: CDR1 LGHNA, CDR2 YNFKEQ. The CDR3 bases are TGTGCCAGCAGCCGCACCGGGACAGCTTACGAGCAGTACTTC. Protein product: CASSRTGTAYEQYF.

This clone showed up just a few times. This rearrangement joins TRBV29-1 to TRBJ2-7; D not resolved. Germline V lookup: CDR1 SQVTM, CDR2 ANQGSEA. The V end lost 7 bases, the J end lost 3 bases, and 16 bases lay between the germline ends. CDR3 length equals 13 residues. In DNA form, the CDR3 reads TGCAGCGCGTCGCCGCTGGTAGGCTACGAGCAGTACTTC. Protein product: CSASPLVGYEQYF.

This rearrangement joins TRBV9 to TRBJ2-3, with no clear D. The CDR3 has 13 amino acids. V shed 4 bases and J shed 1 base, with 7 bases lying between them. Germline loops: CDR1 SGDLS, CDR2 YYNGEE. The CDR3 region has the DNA TGTGCCAGCAGCCTCCTCCGCACAGATACGCAGTATTTT. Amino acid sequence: CASSLLRTDTQYF.

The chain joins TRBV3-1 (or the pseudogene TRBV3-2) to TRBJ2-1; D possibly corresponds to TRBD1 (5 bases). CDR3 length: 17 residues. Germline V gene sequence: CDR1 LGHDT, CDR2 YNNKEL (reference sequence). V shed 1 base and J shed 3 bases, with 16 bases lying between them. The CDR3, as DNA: TGTGCCAGCAGCCAAGCATCACAGGAGTACCTCTACAATGAGCAGTTCTTC. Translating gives CASSQASQEYLYNEQFF.

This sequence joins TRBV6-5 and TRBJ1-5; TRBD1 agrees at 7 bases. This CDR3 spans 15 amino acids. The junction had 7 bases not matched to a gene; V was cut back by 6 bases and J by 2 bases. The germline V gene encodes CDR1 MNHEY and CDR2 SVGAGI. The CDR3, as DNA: TGTGCCAGCAGGAGTGGGACAGCCGGCAATCAGCCCCAGCATTTT. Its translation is CASRSGTAGNQPQHF.

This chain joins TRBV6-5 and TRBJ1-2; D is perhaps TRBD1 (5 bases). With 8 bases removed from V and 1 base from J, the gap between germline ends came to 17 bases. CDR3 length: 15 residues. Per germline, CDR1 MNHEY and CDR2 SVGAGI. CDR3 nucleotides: TGTGCCAGCGTGAGGGCAGTTGGGGGTAACTATGGCTACACCTTC. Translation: CASVRAVGGNYGYTF.

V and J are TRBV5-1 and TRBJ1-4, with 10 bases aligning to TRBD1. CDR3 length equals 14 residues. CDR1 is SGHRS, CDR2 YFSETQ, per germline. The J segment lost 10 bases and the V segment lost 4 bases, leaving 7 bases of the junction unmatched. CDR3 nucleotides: TGCGCCAGCAGCCCCGGACAGGGGGAGGGAAAACTGTTTTTT. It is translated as CASSPGQGEGKLFF.

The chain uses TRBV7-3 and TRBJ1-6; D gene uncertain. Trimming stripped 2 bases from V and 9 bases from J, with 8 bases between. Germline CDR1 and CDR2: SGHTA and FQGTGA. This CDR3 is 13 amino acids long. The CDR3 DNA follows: TGTGCCAGCAGCTTATACTCAGCTTCACCCCTCCACTTT. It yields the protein CASSLYSASPLHF.

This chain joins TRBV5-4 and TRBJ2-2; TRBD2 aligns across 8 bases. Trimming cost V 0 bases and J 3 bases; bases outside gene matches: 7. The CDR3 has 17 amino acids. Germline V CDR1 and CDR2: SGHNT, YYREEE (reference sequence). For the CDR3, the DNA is TGTGCCAGCAGCTTGGGGTTAGCGGGACCTGACACCGGGGAGCTGTTTTTT. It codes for CASSLGLAGPDTGELFF.

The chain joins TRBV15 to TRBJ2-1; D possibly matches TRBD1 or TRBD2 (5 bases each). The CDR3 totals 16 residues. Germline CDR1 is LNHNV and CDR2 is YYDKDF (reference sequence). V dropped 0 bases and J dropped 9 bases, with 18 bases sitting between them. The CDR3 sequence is CATSRDRNAAGSEQFF. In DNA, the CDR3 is TGTGCCACCAGCAGAGATAGGAACGCGGCAGGGAGTGAGCAGTTCTTC. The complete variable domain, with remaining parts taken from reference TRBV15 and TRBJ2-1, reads DAMVIQNPRYQVTQFGKPVTLSCSQTLNHNVMYWYQQKSSQAPKLLFHYYDKDFNNEADTPDNFQSRRPNTSFCFLDIRSPGLGDTAMYLCATSRDRNAAGSEQFFGPGTRLTVL.